In its sample, the clone carrying this T cell receptor beta chain was seen a few times. The data were taken from a study of T-cell reconstitution after alpha-beta-depleted transplantation in children. TCRbeta library preparation incorporated unique molecular identifiers. TCRdb re-called the PCR reads with MiXCR, one entry per CDR3 protein. Of 60,000 to 85,000 distinct CDR3 sequences listed, less than 20% are singletons. V gave up 2 bases and J gave up 3 bases; unmatched junction bases: 7. The CDR3 runs 15 residues. CDR1 and CDR2 (germline): SGHRS, YFSETQ. This rearrangement joins TRBV5-1 to TRBJ2-7; TRBD2 matches at 8 bases. The receptor was derived from a male patient aged 2 to 10 who had a stem cell transplant for acute lymphoblastic leukemia, so the T cells may come from the graft donor. The sequencing here drew on PBMCs, mostly from graft donor cells, taken 360 days after TCRalphabeta/CD19-depleted stem cell transplant. CDR3 region: CASSLSGSSSYEQYF. The CDR3 nucleotides read TGCGCCAGCAGCTTAAGCGGGAGTTCCAGCTACGAGCAGTACTTC.